The 26 T cell receptor beta chains below were found in one sample sequenced in a study of T cells after yellow fever vaccination (dated by TCRdb to about 2019). Interpreted using the paper, the treatment or condition label stands for: live attenuated yellow fever vaccine strain. Libraries came from 5' RACE. The sequencer was an Illumina HiSeq 2500. The public reads were reprocessed in TCRdb via fastp at Q25 and MiXCR, keeping in-frame beta chains. Rows are unified per CDR3 protein, each entry keeping the most common DNA and genes. This sample comprises about 630,000 distinct CDR3 sequences, around 12% of them detected only once. The top ten clonotypes cover about 15% of the sample. The material sequenced was PBMCs, taken on the day of the yellow fever booster vaccination. All receptors derive from a man aged 25-45 years who received the YFV17D yellow fever vaccine.

The chain recombines TRBV7-2 with TRBJ2-1, with D maybe TRBD2 (6 bases). CDR1 and CDR2 from the germline V gene are SGHTA and FQGNSA. The V and J ends lost 2 bases and 14 bases respectively, with 13 bases between them. The length of the CDR3 is 12 residues. CDR3 nucleotides: TGTGCCAGCAGCTTATCTCCGGGGGTGGAGTTCTTC. Amino acids: CASSLSPGVEFF.

This CDR3 is CASSPQRDTDTQYF. The CDR3 region has the DNA TGTGCCAGCTCACCCCAGCGGGACACAGATACGCAGTATTTT. This chain uses TRBV18 with TRBJ2-3, with 7 bases lining up with TRBD2. The CDR3 has 14 amino acids. Trimming cost V 3 bases and J 2 bases; bases outside gene matches: 2. Germline V gene data show CDR1 as KGHSH and CDR2 as LQKENI.

The chain links TRBV27 to TRBJ2-3, with 8 bases matching TRBD1. CDR3 length: 16 residues. Germline loops: CDR1 MNHEY, CDR2 SMNVEV (reference sequence). Germline trimming cut 0 bases from V and 5 bases from J; bases unmatched to any gene: 7. For the CDR3, the DNA is TGTGCCAGCAGTTTATCGACGGCAGGGGGCATAGATACGCAGTATTTT. Amino acids: CASSLSTAGGIDTQYF.

This chain uses TRBV11-2 with TRBJ2-5; D is ambiguous. Germline V gene lookup returns CDR1 SGHAT and CDR2 FQNNGV. There are 17 residues in the CDR3. V was shortened by 0 bases and J by 5 bases, with 19 bases between the two germline ends. The chain's CDR3 is CASSLEGGWATLETQYF. CDR3 bases: TGTGCCAGCAGCTTAGAGGGCGGTTGGGCTACCCTTGAGACCCAGTACTTC.

This clonotype was seen ten or more times. V is TRBV11-2 and J is TRBJ2-5; D is uncertain. The V end lost 3 bases, the J end lost 5 bases, and 10 bases lay between the germline ends. The germline V gene has CDR1 SGHAT and CDR2 FQNNGV. The CDR3 is 13 residues long. The CDR3 sequence is CASSFGMGETQYF. DNA of the CDR3: TGTGCCAGCAGCTTTGGTATGGGGGAGACCCAGTACTTC.

This clonotype has only a few counts. V gene TRBV6-2 or TRBV6-3 combines with J gene TRBJ2-1, with 9 bases identical to TRBD1. The germline V gene encodes CDR1 MNHEY and CDR2 SVGEGT. The CDR3 runs 20 residues. V dropped 6 bases and J dropped 2; count of bases not matched to a gene: 20. The CDR3 spells CASSPNGDRVLLQAYNEQFF. CDR3 DNA sequence: TGTGCCAGCAGCCCGAATGGGGACAGGGTTTTGCTACAGGCCTACAATGAGCAGTTCTTC.

This chain uses TRBV20-1 with TRBJ2-5; 8 bases map to TRBD2. V was clipped by 5 bases and J by 2 bases; unmatched bases: 7. CDR3 length equals 14 residues. Germline V gene sequence: CDR1 DFQATT, CDR2 SNEGSKA (reference sequence). The CDR3 bases are TGCAGTGCTCTTAAGGGACTAGGGCAAGAGACCCAGTACTTC. This gives the protein CSALKGLGQETQYF.

The chain recombines TRBV5-1 with TRBJ2-1; 12 nucleotides agree with TRBD2. The trim removed 0 bases at V and 9 bases at J, leaving 4 bases unmatched. The germline V gene has CDR1 SGHRS and CDR2 YFSETQ. The CDR3 loop spans 15 amino acids. The CDR3 nucleotides are TGCGCCAGCAGCTTGGAGGCTAGCGGGAGGGTTGAGCAGTTCTTC. It encodes CASSLEASGRVEQFF.

The chain links TRBV28 to TRBJ1-4; D not resolved. Germline CDR1 is MDHEN and CDR2 is SYDVKM. CDR3 size: 14 residues. Trimming stripped 2 bases from V and 8 bases from J, with 12 bases between. The CDR3 DNA is TGTGCCAGCAGTTTAGGGGTATTAGGCGAAAAACTGTTTTTT. Translated, it gives CASSLGVLGEKLFF.

This clonotype occurred a few times. The chain couples TRBV12-3 or TRBV12-4 to TRBJ2-2; D gene ambiguous. The CDR3 extends over 16 amino acids. V was trimmed by 6 bases and J by 4 bases, leaving 18 bases between them. The CDR3 sequence is CASRSGRVLATGELFF. CDR3 bases: TGTGCCAGCAGATCCGGACGGGTCTTAGCCACCGGGGAGCTGTTTTTT.

J is TRBJ1-5 and V is TRBV12-3 or TRBV12-4; D gene uncertain. The CDR3 spans 11 residues. Trimming cost V 7 bases and J 9 bases, with 10 bases left between them. CDR3 coding DNA: TGTGCCAGCACCCTAGAGGGGCCCCAGCATTTT. Translated: CASTLEGPQHF.

The CDR3 DNA reads as TGTGCCAGCAGTTGGGGCGGGGCCAACGTCCTGACTTTC. Translated: CASSWGGANVLTF. The chain couples TRBV27 to TRBJ2-6, with D possibly TRBD1 on 5 matching bases. Germline V gives CDR1 MNHEY, CDR2 SMNVEV (reference sequence). The CDR3 length is 13 residues. Trimming took off 4 bases at V and 4 bases at J, with 5 bases between the two ends.

Ten or more counts support this clonotype. This sequence joins TRBV5-1 and TRBJ1-2; 7 nucleotides align to TRBD1. After removal of 4 bases from V and 1 base from J, the junction contained 7 bases not matched to a gene. The CDR3 runs 15 residues. CDR1 is SGHRS, CDR2 YFSETQ, per germline. In DNA form, the CDR3 reads TGCGCCAGCAGCCCGCCGGGACAGCGTAACTATGGCTACACCTTC. This translates into CASSPPGQRNYGYTF.

This clonotype was observed a handful of times. This rearrangement joins TRBV5-4 to TRBJ1-1, with 8 positions matching TRBD1. After removal of 5 bases from V and 1 base from J, the junction contained 10 bases not matched to a gene. The CDR3 runs to 16 residues. Per the germline V gene, CDR1 is SGHNT and CDR2 is YYREEE (reference sequence). CDR3 nucleotide sequence: TGTGCCAGCAGTCCTCTGGTCGGGACAGGGAACACTGAAGCTTTCTTT. Translating it yields CASSPLVGTGNTEAFF.

The V and J genes are TRBV20-1 and TRBJ2-3; TRBD2 agrees at 8 bases. The germline gives CDR1 DFQATT, CDR2 SNEGSKA (reference sequence). CDR3 size: 15 residues. With 6 bases clipped from V and 5 bases from J, the junction kept 13 bases outside the gene matches. The CDR3 region has the DNA TGCAGTGCCGGACCGAGCGGGAGATTTTTAGATACGCAGTATTTT. Residues: CSAGPSGRFLDTQYF.

The V call is TRBV7-2, the J call TRBJ2-5; the D gene could be TRBD1 or TRBD2 (5 bases each). Between the trimmed V and J ends, which lost 4 bases and 8 bases, there was a span of 11 bases. The V gene's germline CDR1 is SGHTA and CDR2 FQGNSA. The CDR3 runs to 12 residues. The CDR3 is CASSSYGATQYF. The CDR3 DNA follows: TGTGCCAGCAGCTCGTACGGGGCTACCCAGTACTTC.

Only a few counts were recorded for this clonotype. The CDR3 reads CASSYSPVRDRFSNQPQHF. Here the CDR3 DNA reads TGTGCCAGCAGTTACTCCCCCGTCCGGGACAGGTTCTCCAATCAGCCCCAGCATTTT. V and J are TRBV6-2 or TRBV6-3 and TRBJ1-5, with 8 bases matching TRBD1. V shed 0 bases, J shed 3 bases, and the junction held 13 bases outside the gene matches. Germline CDR1 reads MNHEY; CDR2 reads SVGEGT. The CDR3 consists of 19 residues.

The V and J genes are TRBV4-3 and TRBJ1-1; 8 bases are a match to TRBD1. V was clipped by 3 bases and J by 6 bases; unmatched bases: 6. The CDR3 loop spans 14 amino acids. The V gene's germline CDR1 is LGHNA and CDR2 YSLEER. The CDR3 DNA follows: TGCGCCAGCAGCCAGATTGGACAGGGCGCTGAAGCTTTCTTT. It yields the protein CASSQIGQGAEAFF.

The chain combines TRBV4-3 with TRBJ2-7; D is unresolved. The V end was cut by 3 bases, the J end by 2 bases, with 20 bases between. The CDR3 covers 17 residues. CDR1 is LGHNA and CDR2 is YSLEER in the germline V gene. As DNA, the CDR3 is TGCGCCAGCAGCCAGGAATCTATTGACTTCCCGGCCTACGAGCAGTACTTC. Translation gives CASSQESIDFPAYEQYF.

This clonotype was seen only a few times. The gene calls are TRBV20-1 and TRBJ2-3; possibly TRBD2 for D (5 bases). V dropped 5 bases and J dropped 4 bases, with 16 bases sitting between them. This CDR3 contains 14 residues. CDR1 and CDR2 from the germline V gene are DFQATT and SNEGSKA (reference sequence). The CDR3 is CSAPPGFGSDTQYF. CDR3 nucleotides: TGCAGTGCTCCGCCGGGATTTGGTTCAGATACGCAGTATTTT.

This clonotype appeared a few times. The genes are TRBV4-3 and TRBJ2-1; D perhaps matches TRBD2 (6 bases). V was cut by 3 bases and J by 6 bases, with 15 bases left in between. There are 15 residues in the CDR3. Germline V CDR1 and CDR2: LGHNA, YSLEER. In DNA form, the CDR3 reads TGCGCCAGCAGCCAGGGTGCGGCGGGATTCAATGAGCAGTTCTTC. Protein: CASSQGAAGFNEQFF.

This clonotype was observed a few times. The chain recombines TRBV7-2 with TRBJ2-3; D unclear. The CDR3 extends over 16 amino acids. Per germline, CDR1 SGHTA and CDR2 FQGNSA. V was shortened by 2 bases and J by 2 bases, with 14 bases between the two germline ends. CDR3 sequence reads: CASSLHSLEDTDTQYF. The CDR3 bases are TGTGCCAGCAGCTTACACAGCCTGGAAGACACAGATACGCAGTATTTT.

This clonotype was counted between two and nine times. V gene TRBV15 combines with J gene TRBJ2-2, with 11 bases lining up with TRBD2. The J segment lost 4 bases and the V segment lost 4 bases, leaving 2 bases of the junction unmatched. This CDR3 region has 15 residues. Germline assignment: CDR1 LNHNV and CDR2 YYDKDF (reference sequence). The chain's CDR3 is CATSKTSGATGELFF. In nucleotides, the CDR3 is TGTGCCACCAGCAAGACTAGCGGGGCCACCGGGGAGCTGTTTTTT.

This chain connects TRBV29-1 to TRBJ2-1; 8 bases line up with TRBD2. J lost 7 bases, V lost 8 bases, and 7 bases had no gene match. CDR1 is SQVTM and CDR2 is ANQGSEA in the germline V gene. CDR3 length equals 12 residues. CDR3 nucleotides: TGCAGCACTGGGAGCGGGGGTAATGAGCAGTTCTTC. This gives the protein CSTGSGGNEQFF.

This clonotype occurred a few times. V is TRBV7-3 and J is TRBJ2-2; D remains unclear. Trimming took 5 bases from V and 7 from J, leaving 14 bases between them. The V gene's germline CDR1 is SGHTA and CDR2 FQGTGA. The CDR3 has 14 amino acids. CDR3 sequence: CASSPIDGVGELFF. CDR3 DNA: TGTGCCAGCAGCCCGATCGATGGAGTCGGGGAGCTGTTTTTT.

CDR3 in amino acids: CASSTPKGRATQYF. DNA of the CDR3: TGTGCCAGTAGTACTCCTAAGGGTAGAGCGACCCAGTACTTC. The V and J genes are TRBV19 and TRBJ2-5; D unclear. Germline V lookup: CDR1 LNHDA, CDR2 SQIVND (reference sequence). The V end lost 4 bases, the J end lost 7 bases, and 16 bases lay between the germline ends. The CDR3 spans 14 residues.